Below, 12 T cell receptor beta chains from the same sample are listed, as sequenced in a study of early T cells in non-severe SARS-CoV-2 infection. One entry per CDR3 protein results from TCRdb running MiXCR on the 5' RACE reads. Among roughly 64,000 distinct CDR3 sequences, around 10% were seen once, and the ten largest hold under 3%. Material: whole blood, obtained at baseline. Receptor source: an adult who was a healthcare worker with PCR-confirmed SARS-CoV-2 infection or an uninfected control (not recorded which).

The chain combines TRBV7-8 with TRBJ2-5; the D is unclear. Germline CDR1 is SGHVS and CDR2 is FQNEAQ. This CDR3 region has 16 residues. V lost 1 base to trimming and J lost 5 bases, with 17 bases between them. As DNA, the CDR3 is TGTGCCAGCAGCTTAGGACTCGGCGGCGTCTTGGAGACCCAGTACTTC. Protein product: CASSLGLGGVLETQYF.

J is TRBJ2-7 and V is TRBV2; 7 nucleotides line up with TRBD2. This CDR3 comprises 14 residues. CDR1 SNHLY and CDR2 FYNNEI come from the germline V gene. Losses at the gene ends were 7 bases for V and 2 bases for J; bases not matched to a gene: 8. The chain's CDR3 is CASIPGLSAYEQYF. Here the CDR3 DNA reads TGTGCCAGCATTCCGGGACTAAGTGCCTACGAGCAGTACTTC.

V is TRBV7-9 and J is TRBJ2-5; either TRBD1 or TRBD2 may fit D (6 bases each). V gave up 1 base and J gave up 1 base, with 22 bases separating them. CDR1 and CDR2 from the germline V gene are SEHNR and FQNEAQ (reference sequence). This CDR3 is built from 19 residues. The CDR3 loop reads CASSLESDYVTGPQETQYF. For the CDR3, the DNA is TGTGCCAGCAGCTTAGAGTCGGACTACGTGACAGGTCCCCAAGAGACCCAGTACTTC.

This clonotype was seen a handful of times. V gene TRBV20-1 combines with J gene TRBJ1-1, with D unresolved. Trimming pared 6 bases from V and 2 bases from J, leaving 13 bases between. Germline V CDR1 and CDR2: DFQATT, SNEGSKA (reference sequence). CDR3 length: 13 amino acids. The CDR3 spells CSAPARGNTEAFF. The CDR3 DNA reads TGCAGTGCCCCCGCCCGGGGAAACACTGAAGCTTTCTTT.

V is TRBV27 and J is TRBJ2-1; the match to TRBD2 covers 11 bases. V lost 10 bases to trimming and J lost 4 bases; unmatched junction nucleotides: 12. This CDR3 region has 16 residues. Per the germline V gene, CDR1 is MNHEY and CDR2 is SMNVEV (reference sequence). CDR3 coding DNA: TGTGCCATCAGATCCCCTAGCGGGGGGTCATACAATGAGCAGTTCTTC. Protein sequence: CAIRSPSGGSYNEQFF.

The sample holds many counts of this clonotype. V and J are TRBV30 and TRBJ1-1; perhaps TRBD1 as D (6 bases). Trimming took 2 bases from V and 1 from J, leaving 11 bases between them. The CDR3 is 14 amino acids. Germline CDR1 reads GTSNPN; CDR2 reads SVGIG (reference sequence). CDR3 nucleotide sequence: TGTGCCTGGAGTCTCGCAGGGGCGAACACTGAAGCTTTCTTT. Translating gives CAWSLAGANTEAFF. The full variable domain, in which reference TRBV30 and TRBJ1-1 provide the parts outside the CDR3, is SQTIHQWPATLVQPVGSPLSLECTVEGTSNPNLYWYRQAAGRGLQLLFYSVGIGQISSEVPQNLSASRPQDRQFILSSKKLLLSDSGFYLCAWSLAGANTEAFFGQGTRLTVV.

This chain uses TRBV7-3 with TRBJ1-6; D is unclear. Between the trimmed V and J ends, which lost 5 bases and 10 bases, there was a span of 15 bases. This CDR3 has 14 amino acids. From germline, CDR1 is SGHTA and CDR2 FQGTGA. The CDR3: CASSQRYSASPLHF. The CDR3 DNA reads TGTGCCAGCAGCCAGCGGTATAGCGCGTCACCCCTCCACTTT.

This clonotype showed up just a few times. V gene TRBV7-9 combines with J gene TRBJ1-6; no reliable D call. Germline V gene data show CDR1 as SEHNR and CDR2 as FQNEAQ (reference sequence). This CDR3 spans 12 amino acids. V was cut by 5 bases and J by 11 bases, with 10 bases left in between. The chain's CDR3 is CASSPHLAPLHF. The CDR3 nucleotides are TGTGCCAGCAGCCCTCACCTTGCACCCCTCCACTTT.

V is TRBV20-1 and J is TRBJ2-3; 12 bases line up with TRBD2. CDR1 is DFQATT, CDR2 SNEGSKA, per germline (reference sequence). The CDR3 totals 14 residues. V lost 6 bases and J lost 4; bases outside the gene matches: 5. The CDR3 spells CSAETSGGADTQYF. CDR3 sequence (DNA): TGCAGTGCCGAGACTAGCGGGGGAGCAGATACGCAGTATTTT.

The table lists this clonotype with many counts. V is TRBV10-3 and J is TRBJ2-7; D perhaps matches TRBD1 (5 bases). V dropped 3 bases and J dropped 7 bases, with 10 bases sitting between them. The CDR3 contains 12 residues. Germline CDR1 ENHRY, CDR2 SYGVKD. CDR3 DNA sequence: TGTGCCATCAGTGATCTGAGGACAGAGCAGTACTTC. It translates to CAISDLRTEQYF.

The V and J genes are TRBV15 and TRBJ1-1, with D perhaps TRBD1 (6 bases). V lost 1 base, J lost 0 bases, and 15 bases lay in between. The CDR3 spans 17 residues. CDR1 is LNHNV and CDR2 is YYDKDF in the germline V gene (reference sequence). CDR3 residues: CATSRGGRGHMNTEAFF. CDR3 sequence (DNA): TGTGCCACCAGCAGAGGAGGTAGGGGACACATGAACACTGAAGCTTTCTTT.

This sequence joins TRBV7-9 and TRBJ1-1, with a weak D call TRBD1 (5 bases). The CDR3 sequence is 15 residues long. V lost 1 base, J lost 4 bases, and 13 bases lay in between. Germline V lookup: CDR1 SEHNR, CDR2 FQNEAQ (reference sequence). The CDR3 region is CASSLGLGGITEAFF. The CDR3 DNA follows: TGTGCCAGCAGCTTAGGGCTGGGGGGTATCACTGAAGCTTTCTTT.